The 9 T cell receptor beta chains in this list originate from one sample, sequenced in a study of cytomegalovirus exposure and HLA in healthy donors (dated by TCRdb to 2016 to 2017). The library was produced with the immunoSEQ multiplex PCR assay. A mixture of 60 forward primers for TCR Vbeta segments and 13 reverse primers for TCR Jbeta segments was used in the multiplex PCR. In TCRdb, the immuneACCESS table is reduced to in-frame sequences with V and J assigned. These tables do not hold every clone; where another copy was compared, an unresolved V gene accounts for under half, and the others remain unexplained. The sample data list around 170,000 clones, and about four fifths of these were observed just once. The ten largest clones take up 1% of the sample. What was sequenced was PBMCs. The receptor set was obtained from a woman aged 45-65 years in good health and CMV-seropositive.

The J gene is TRBJ2-3, the V gene TRBV27; 16 nucleotides match TRBD2. Germline assignment: CDR1 MNHEY and CDR2 SMNVEV (reference sequence). The CDR3 runs to 20 residues. V lost 5 bases, J lost 1 base, and 12 bases stayed unmatched. The CDR3 DNA reads as TGTGCCAGCAGTCGTCCGGGACTAGCGGGAGGGCCCTCCGGCACAGATACGCAGTATTTT. Translated: CASSRPGLAGGPSGTDTQYF.

The V and J genes are TRBV7-8 and TRBJ1-2; TRBD1 might be the D (5 bases). V shed 5 bases and J shed 8 bases, with 18 bases lying between them. Looked up from germline, CDR1 is SGHVS and CDR2 is FQNEAQ. The CDR3 covers 14 residues. The CDR3 DNA follows: TGTGCCAGCAGCCCCTCTGCGGGGGAGGGAGGCTACACCTTC. It translates to CASSPSAGEGGYTF. Supplemented by reference TRBV7-8 and TRBJ1-2, the full variable domain reads GAGVSQSPRYKVAKRGQDVALRCDPISGHVSLFWYQQALGQGPEFLTYFQNEAQLDKSGLPSDRFFAERPEGSVSTLKIQRTQQEDSAVYLCASSPSAGEGGYTFGSGTRLTVV.

The chain uses TRBV15 and TRBJ1-6; the match to TRBD1 covers 9 bases. CDR3 length: 14 residues. The ends lost 3 bases at V and 10 bases at J; junction bases unmatched: 4. The germline CDR1 and CDR2 sequences are LNHNV and YYDKDF (reference sequence). In DNA form, the CDR3 reads TGTGCCACCAGCAGTAGGACAGGGGACTCACCCCTCCACTTT. It is translated as CATSSRTGDSPLHF.

This chain joins TRBV2 and TRBJ1-4; weak D call: TRBD1 (5 bases). The V gene lost 9 bases and the J gene lost 7 bases, with 18 bases spanning the gap. The germline V gene has CDR1 SNHLY and CDR2 FYNNEI. This CDR3 region has 14 residues. The DNA for the CDR3 is TGTGCCAGGGGAAAGGAGGGACCAAGTGAAAAACTGTTTTTT. Encoded protein: CARGKEGPSEKLFF.

The rearrangement links TRBV4-3 to TRBJ1-1, with no clear D. Germline-derived CDR1 and CDR2 are LGHNA and YSLEER. CDR3 size: 16 residues. Trimming left V 0 bases short and J 4 bases short, with 15 bases between. For the CDR3, the DNA is TGCGCCAGCAGCCAAGACCCGGGAGCTGCGGGCACTGAAGCTTTCTTT. It encodes CASSQDPGAAGTEAFF.

The V call is TRBV5-5, the J call TRBJ1-1; D not resolved. The CDR3 has 15 amino acids. The V end lost 2 bases, the J end lost 10 bases, and 21 bases lay between the germline ends. Germline CDR1 reads SGHKS; CDR2 reads YYEKEE (reference sequence). The CDR3 loop is CASSFANSGGTGAFF. For the CDR3, the DNA is TGTGCCAGCAGCTTTGCTAATAGTGGCGGAACGGGAGCTTTCTTT.

The V call is TRBV7-2, the J call TRBJ2-5, with D possibly being TRBD2 (5 bases). The CDR3 consists of 16 residues. V lost 0 bases to trimming and J lost 1 base, with 12 bases between them. CDR1 SGHTA and CDR2 FQGNSA come from the germline V gene. CDR3 protein: CASSLAKRGGQETQYF. The CDR3 nucleotides read TGTGCCAGCAGCTTAGCGAAGCGCGGAGGCCAAGAGACCCAGTACTTC.

V and J are TRBV11-2 and TRBJ1-1, with 10 bases lining up with TRBD1. Germline assignment: CDR1 SGHAT and CDR2 FQNNGV. V lost 3 bases, J lost 7 bases, and 8 bases stayed unmatched. The CDR3 is 15 amino acids. CDR3: CASSFLDRGQDEAFF. The CDR3 nucleotides read TGTGCCAGCAGCTTCCTCGACAGGGGGCAGGATGAAGCTTTCTTT.

The genes are TRBV28 and TRBJ2-5, with D maybe TRBD2 (7 bases). Germline values: CDR1 MDHEN, CDR2 SYDVKM. V lost 5 bases, J lost 3 bases, and 16 bases lay in between. The CDR3 is 15 residues long. As DNA, the CDR3 is TGTGCCAGCAGTACATTTGGGGGGGCCAAAGAGACCCAGTACTTC. Translated: CASSTFGGAKETQYF.